This T cell receptor beta chain was recorded in a study of T cell responses to AZD1222 COVID-19 vaccine. Notes on the study in general: Clonal diversity may have been underestimated, and the donors were mostly white British, with more females than males. Seropositivity was recorded at baseline in only 6 or 7 AZD1222 recipients.

Comment on this clone: The target antigen is unknown.

Germline V lookup: CDR1 MNHEY, CDR2 SMNVEV (reference sequence). V lost 4 bases and J 7 bases, leaving 8 bases between the germline ends. The CDR3 totals 13 residues. Here immunoSEQ multiplex PCR was the method, and the copy in TCRdb shows in-frame clones only, minus some. The sample includes around 110,000 clones, about 91% of them seen just once. The chain recombines TRBV27 with TRBJ1-6; D uncertain. Material: peripheral blood, obtained 28 days after the second AZD1222 dose. This TCR came from an adult who received the AZD1222 COVID-19 vaccine. DNA for the CDR3: TGTGCCAGCAGTTCGTACATGAATTCACCCCTCCACTTT. It translates to CASSSYMNSPLHF.